What follows are 29 T cell receptor beta chains derived from one specimen sequenced in a study of read filtering for tumor transcriptome and immune sequencing. From 350 to 500 ng of RNA, a library with molecular barcoded alpha/delta and beta/gamma adaptors was made. TCRdb redid the calling of the reads with MiXCR, one entry per CDR3 protein. The sample holds tens of thousands of distinct CDR3 sequences, 12% seen once. The sequenced sample was a population of CD138-negative cells sorted from bone marrow. These receptors all come from a donor older than 35 with multiple myeloma.

The sample holds many counts of this clonotype. The chain recombines TRBV20-1 with TRBJ1-1; D is unclear. V was pared by 3 bases and J by 2 bases, with 7 bases between. CDR3 length equals 12 residues. Per the germline V gene, CDR1 is DFQATT and CDR2 is SNEGSKA (reference sequence). The CDR3 is CSARRSNTEAFF. DNA of the CDR3: TGCAGTGCTAGGCGTTCTAACACTGAAGCTTTCTTT.

This clonotype was counted at least ten times. This chain links TRBV28 with TRBJ2-5; D possibly corresponds to TRBD2 (6 bases). V lost 2 bases, J lost 6 bases, and 25 bases lay in between. The CDR3 extends over 18 amino acids. Germline V CDR1 and CDR2: MDHEN, SYDVKM. The CDR3 protein is CASSLKEGGTPEMKTQYF. The CDR3 DNA follows: TGTGCCAGCAGTTTAAAGGAGGGAGGAACCCCCGAAATGAAGACCCAGTACTTC.

This clonotype has ten or more counts. The chain couples TRBV5-1 to TRBJ2-3; 9 nucleotides align to TRBD2. CDR1 is SGHRS and CDR2 is YFSETQ in the germline V gene. CDR3 length equals 16 residues. Trimming took 5 bases from V and 2 from J; bases not matched to a gene: 9. In DNA form, the CDR3 reads TGCGCCAGCAGATATAGCGGGGGTCGGAACACAGATACGCAGTATTTT. It translates to CASRYSGGRNTDTQYF.

Ten or more counts support this clonotype. J is TRBJ2-3 and V is TRBV4-1, with 11 bases lining up with TRBD2. This CDR3 is 17 amino acids long. Germline loops: CDR1 MGHRA, CDR2 YSYEKL. V shed 3 bases and J 2 bases; nucleotides not matched to a gene: 7. CDR3 sequence reads: CASSHGLAGGNTDTQYF. The CDR3 nucleotides are TGCGCCAGCAGCCATGGGCTAGCGGGGGGAAACACAGATACGCAGTATTTT.

There are a few counts of this clonotype. The DNA of the CDR3 is TGTGCCAGCGCGGGGCAGGGGGGCAATGAGCAGTTCTTC. Protein sequence: CASAGQGGNEQFF. The chain carries TRBV19 and TRBJ2-1; D perhaps matches TRBD1 (7 bases). The V end lost 9 bases, the J end lost 6 bases, and 15 bases lay between the germline ends. Looked up from germline, CDR1 is LNHDA and CDR2 is SQIVND (reference sequence). The CDR3 has 13 residues.

As regards this clonotype: This CDR3 is missing its conserved last phenylalanine or tryptophan, likely due to a read error. The chain employs TRBV3-1 and TRBJ2-1; TRBD2 matches 8 bases. Germline values: CDR1 LGHDT, CDR2 YNNKEL (reference sequence). The CDR3 contains 16 residues. The CDR3, as DNA: TGTGCCAGCAGCCAAGTCCTAGCGGGCCTTTACAGTGAGCAGTTCCTC. This gives the protein CASSQVLAGLYSEQFL.

This clonotype has ten or more counts. The gene calls are TRBV20-1 and TRBJ2-3, with D perhaps matching TRBD2 (5 bases). V was shortened by 2 bases and J by 2 bases, with 14 bases between the two germline ends. CDR3 length: 15 residues. Germline-derived CDR1 and CDR2 are DFQATT and SNEGSKA (reference sequence). Here the CDR3 DNA reads TGCAGTGCTAGACGGGGAACTACTAACACAGATACGCAGTATTTT. Its translation is CSARRGTTNTDTQYF.

This clonotype was observed at least ten times. This CDR3 reads CASSDSTGKETQYF. CDR3 in DNA: TGCGCCAGCAGTGACTCGACCGGTAAAGAGACCCAGTACTTC. The V call is TRBV10-2, the J call TRBJ2-5; D call uncertain. The CDR3 loop spans 14 amino acids. Germline loops: CDR1 WSHSY, CDR2 SAAADI. Trimming shortened V by 3 bases and J by 3 bases, and 11 bases separated the two germline ends.

This clonotype was recorded many times. This chain links TRBV6-1 with TRBJ2-7; TRBD1 matches at 10 bases. The CDR3 runs 15 residues. Germline CDR1 is MNHNS and CDR2 is SASEGT. Trimming took 6 bases from V and 4 from J; bases not matched to a gene: 9. This CDR3 reads CASSLRDRGHYEQYF. CDR3 DNA sequence: TGTGCCAGCAGCCTCCGGGACAGGGGCCATTACGAGCAGTACTTC.

J is TRBJ2-3 and V is TRBV29-1; TRBD2 aligns across 8 bases. The CDR3 is made up of 13 amino acids. Germline V lookup: CDR1 SQVTM, CDR2 ANQGSEA. V shed 8 bases and J 6 bases; nucleotides not matched to a gene: 10. CDR3: CSTAGGAGDTQYF. In DNA, the CDR3 is TGCAGCACCGCCGGGGGGGCCGGGGATACGCAGTATTTT.

Worth noting for this clonotype: The conserved closing phenylalanine or tryptophan is absent in this CDR3, likely reflecting a read error. The rearrangement links TRBV29-1 to TRBJ2-5; D gene unclear. The CDR3 runs to 9 residues. V shed 6 bases and J shed 4 bases, with 3 bases lying between them. In germline, CDR1 is SQVTM, CDR2 ANQGSEA. In nucleotides, the CDR3 is TGCAGCGTGGGAGAGACCCAGTACTCC. It translates to CSVGETQYS.

This clonotype was detected ten times or more. V and J are TRBV18 and TRBJ2-1, with 7 bases lining up with TRBD2. Germline values: CDR1 KGHSH, CDR2 LQKENI. The CDR3 loop spans 13 amino acids. Losses at the gene ends were 6 bases for V and 4 bases for J; bases not matched to a gene: 3. The CDR3 DNA sequence: TGTGCCAGCTCCGGGACTACTTACAATGAGCAGTTCTTC. Translated, it gives CASSGTTYNEQFF. Full variable domain (missing parts from reference TRBV18 and TRBJ2-1): NAGVMQNPRHLVRRRGQEARLRCSPMKGHSHVYWYRQLPEEGLKFMVYLQKENIIDESGMPKERFSAEFPKEGPSILRIQQVVRGDSAAYFCASSGTTYNEQFFGPGTRLTVL.

This clonotype was detected ten times or more. The V gene is TRBV2, the J gene TRBJ2-3; D not certain. Germline loops: CDR1 SNHLY, CDR2 FYNNEI. This CDR3 region has 12 residues. The V end was cut by 10 bases, the J end by 2 bases, with 10 bases between. The CDR3: CATSLTTDTQYF. CDR3 coding DNA: TGTGCCACCTCCTTAACCACAGATACGCAGTATTTT.

This clonotype came up many times. This chain links TRBV28 with TRBJ2-1, with 8 bases matching TRBD2. V trimming: 3 bases; J trimming: 10 bases; junction bases outside the gene matches: 8. Germline V gene data show CDR1 as MDHEN and CDR2 as SYDVKM. CDR3 length equals 14 residues. The CDR3 bases are TGTGCCAGCAGTTTCGGGGCTCGGGGGGGCGAGCAGTTCTTC. Protein product: CASSFGARGGEQFF.

Points on this clonotype: One end of the junction does not line up with germline, which may come from a read error. The chain uses TRBV2 and TRBJ2-2; 8 nucleotides align to TRBD2. The CDR3 is 17 residues long. Germline CDR1 SNHLY, CDR2 FYNNEI. CDR3 sequence (DNA): TGTGCCAGCAGCCCTGGGGCAGGCGGGGGGCGTACCGAGGAGCTGTTTTTT. Translation: CASSPGAGGGRTEELFF.

This clonotype was recorded at least ten times. The chain couples TRBV7-9 to TRBJ2-1; possible D gene TRBD1, 6 bases. The CDR3 spans 15 residues. V gave up 4 bases and J gave up 6 bases, with 16 bases separating them. Germline lookup yields CDR1 SEHNR and CDR2 FQNEAQ (reference sequence). The CDR3: CASSSQGSLGNEQFF. CDR3 coding DNA: TGTGCCAGCAGCTCCCAGGGGTCGTTGGGCAATGAGCAGTTCTTC.

This clonotype came up many times. The chain links TRBV7-8 to TRBJ2-5, with D hard to call. The germline V gene has CDR1 SGHVS and CDR2 FQNEAQ. Trimming cost V 3 bases and J 5 bases, with 4 bases left between them. This CDR3 has 11 amino acids. CDR3 sequence reads: CASSFKETQYF. The CDR3, as DNA: TGTGCCAGCAGCTTTAAGGAGACCCAGTACTTC.

This clonotype was picked up many times. The chain uses TRBV6-1 and TRBJ2-3; TRBD1 matches 7 bases. The CDR3 extends over 14 amino acids. The J segment lost 2 bases and the V segment lost 7 bases, leaving 6 bases of the junction unmatched. Germline V lookup: CDR1 MNHNS, CDR2 SASEGT. The CDR3 spells CASTTGQFTDTQYF. CDR3 in DNA: TGTGCCAGCACCACGGGACAGTTCACAGATACGCAGTATTTT.

Concerning this clonotype: Given a much more abundant clone one base away, this may be a read error. V and J are TRBV11-2 and TRBJ2-2; D is ambiguous. The CDR3 is 15 residues long. Germline CDR1 is SGHAT and CDR2 is FQNNGV. In nucleotides, the CDR3 is TGTGCCAGCGGCTTAGTGTTGGAGAACACCGGGGAGCTGTTTTTT. It codes for CASGLVLENTGELFF.

This clonotype was seen many times. The V and J genes are TRBV11-2 and TRBJ2-5; D unclear. This CDR3 has 14 residues. V gave up 5 bases and J gave up 2 bases, with 12 bases separating them. CDR1 and CDR2 from the germline V gene are SGHAT and FQNNGV. This chain's CDR3 is CASSPGRVQETQYF. The DNA for the CDR3 is TGTGCCAGCAGCCCCGGACGGGTTCAAGAGACCCAGTACTTC.

This clonotype occurred many times. The chain recombines TRBV29-1 with TRBJ2-2, with 7 bases lining up with TRBD1. This CDR3 has 13 amino acids. Trimming removed 5 bases from V and 5 bases from J; junction bases left unmatched: 5. The V gene's germline CDR1 is SQVTM and CDR2 ANQGSEA. The CDR3 DNA reads as TGCAGCGTTTGGGACAGCTTTACCGGGGAGCTGTTTTTT. Protein sequence: CSVWDSFTGELFF.

This clonotype was recorded at least ten times. The chain recombines TRBV4-1 with TRBJ1-1; D remains unclear. Germline V gene data show CDR1 as MGHRA and CDR2 as YSYEKL. Trimming removed 4 bases at V and 1 base at J, with 7 bases between. The CDR3 runs to 13 residues. CDR3 nucleotides: TGCGCCAGCAGCCGAGGTGAGAACACTGAAGCTTTCTTT. Residues: CASSRGENTEAFF.

This clonotype showed up many times. Written as DNA, the CDR3 is TGTGCCAGCAGCCAAGGGTCGAGCGGGGAGACCCAGTACTTC. This sequence encodes CASSQGSSGETQYF. The chain employs TRBV27 and TRBJ2-5, with D possibly being TRBD2 (6 bases). Trimming took 6 bases from V and 5 from J, leaving 16 bases between them. This CDR3 spans 14 amino acids. Germline V gene lookup returns CDR1 MNHEY and CDR2 SMNVEV (reference sequence).

This clonotype came up many times. The chain carries TRBV15 and TRBJ2-7; a weak D match, TRBD2 (6 bases). Germline-derived CDR1 and CDR2 are LNHNV and YYDKDF (reference sequence). The CDR3 covers 14 residues. Trimming took off 4 bases at V and 1 base at J, with 11 bases between the two ends. This CDR3 is CATSKRDFSYEQYF. CDR3 sequence (DNA): TGTGCCACCAGCAAACGGGACTTTTCCTACGAGCAGTACTTC.

As concerns this clonotype: Given a much more abundant clone one base away, this may be a read error. The J gene is TRBJ2-5, the V gene TRBV28; 12 bases agree with TRBD1. This CDR3 contains 15 residues. V was clipped by 10 bases and J by 5 bases; unmatched bases: 11. CDR1 is MDHEN and CDR2 is SYDVKM in the germline V gene. The CDR3 bases are TGTGCCAACAGGAAGACCGGGACAGGGGGCGAGACCCAGTACTTC. Protein: CANRKTGTGGETQYF.

In regard to this clonotype: The missing conserved phenylalanine or tryptophan at the end of this CDR3 makes a read error likely. The chain carries TRBV6-5 and TRBJ1-1; a possible D gene is TRBD1 (5 bases). The CDR3 sequence is 14 residues long. From germline, CDR1 is MNHEY and CDR2 SVGAGI. V lost 6 bases, J lost 0 bases, and 11 bases lay in between. The chain's CDR3 is CASSPGAVNTEAFS. The CDR3 DNA is TGTGCCAGCAGCCCCGGGGCAGTGAACACTGAAGCTTTCTCT.

This clonotype was observed at least ten times. V usage is TRBV10-3 and J usage is TRBJ2-1; 8 positions match TRBD2. With V trimmed by 0 bases and J by 3 bases, 4 bases remained unmatched. CDR3 length: 16 amino acids. The V gene's germline CDR1 is ENHRY and CDR2 SYGVKD. This CDR3 is CAISESSGGYYNEQFF. In DNA form, the CDR3 reads TGTGCCATCAGTGAGTCCAGCGGGGGATACTACAATGAGCAGTTCTTC.

This clonotype appeared many times. The J gene is TRBJ2-1, the V gene TRBV9; D remains ambiguous. Trimming cost V 0 bases and J 10 bases, with 8 bases left between them. CDR1 is SGDLS, CDR2 YYNGEE, per germline. The length of the CDR3 is 12 residues. The DNA for the CDR3 is TGTGCCAGCAGCGTAGACCTAGACGAGCAGTTCTTC. It translates to CASSVDLDEQFF.

This clonotype was picked up many times. The chain links TRBV15 to TRBJ2-3; D is unclear. Trimming pared 0 bases from V and 7 bases from J, leaving 5 bases between. The germline V gene has CDR1 LNHNV and CDR2 YYDKDF (reference sequence). The CDR3 spans 12 residues. CDR3 residues: CATSRDEYTQYF. In nucleotides, the CDR3 is TGTGCCACCAGCAGAGATGAATATACGCAGTATTTT.